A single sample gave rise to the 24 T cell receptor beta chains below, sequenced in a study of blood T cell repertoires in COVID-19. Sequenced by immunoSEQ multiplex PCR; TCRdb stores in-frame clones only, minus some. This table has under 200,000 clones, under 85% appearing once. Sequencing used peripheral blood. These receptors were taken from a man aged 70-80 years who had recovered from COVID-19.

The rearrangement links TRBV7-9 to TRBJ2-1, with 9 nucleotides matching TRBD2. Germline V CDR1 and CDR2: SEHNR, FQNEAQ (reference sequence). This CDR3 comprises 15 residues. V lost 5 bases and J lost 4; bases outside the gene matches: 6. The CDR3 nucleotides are TGTGCCAGCAGCACCCGACTAGCGGAGTACAATGAGCAGTTCTTC. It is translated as CASSTRLAEYNEQFF. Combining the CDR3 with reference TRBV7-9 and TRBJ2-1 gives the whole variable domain DTGVSQNPRHKITKRGQNVTFRCDPISEHNRLYWYRQTLGQGPEFLTYFQNEAQLEKSRLLSDRFSAERPKGSFSTLEIQRTEQGDSAMYLCASSTRLAEYNEQFFGPGTRLTVL.

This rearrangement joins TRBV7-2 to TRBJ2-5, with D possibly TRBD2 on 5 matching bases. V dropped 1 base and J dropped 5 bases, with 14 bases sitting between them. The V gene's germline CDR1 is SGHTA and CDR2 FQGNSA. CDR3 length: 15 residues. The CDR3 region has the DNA TGTGCCAGCAGCTTAGAGCATAGGGCGGGTGAGACCCAGTACTTC. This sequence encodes CASSLEHRAGETQYF.

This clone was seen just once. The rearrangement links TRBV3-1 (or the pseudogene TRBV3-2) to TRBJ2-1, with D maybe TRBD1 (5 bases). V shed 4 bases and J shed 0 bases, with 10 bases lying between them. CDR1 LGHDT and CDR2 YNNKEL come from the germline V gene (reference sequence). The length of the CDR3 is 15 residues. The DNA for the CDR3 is TGTGCCAGCAGCCCTGGACAAGGCTCCTACAATGAGCAGTTCTTC. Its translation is CASSPGQGSYNEQFF.

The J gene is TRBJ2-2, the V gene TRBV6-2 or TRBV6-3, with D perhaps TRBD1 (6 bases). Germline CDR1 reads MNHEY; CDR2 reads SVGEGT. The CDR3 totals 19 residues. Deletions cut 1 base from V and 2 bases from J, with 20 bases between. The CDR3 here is CASSYFTPTGSGNTGELFF. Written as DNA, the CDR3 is TGTGCCAGCAGTTACTTTACTCCAACAGGGAGCGGTAACACCGGGGAGCTGTTTTTT.

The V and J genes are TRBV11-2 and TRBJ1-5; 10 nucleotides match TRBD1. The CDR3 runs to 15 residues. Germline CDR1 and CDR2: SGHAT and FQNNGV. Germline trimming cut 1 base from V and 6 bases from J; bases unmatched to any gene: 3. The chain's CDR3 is CASSLGDRGGQPQHF. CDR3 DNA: TGTGCCAGCAGCTTAGGGGACAGGGGCGGTCAGCCCCAGCATTTT.

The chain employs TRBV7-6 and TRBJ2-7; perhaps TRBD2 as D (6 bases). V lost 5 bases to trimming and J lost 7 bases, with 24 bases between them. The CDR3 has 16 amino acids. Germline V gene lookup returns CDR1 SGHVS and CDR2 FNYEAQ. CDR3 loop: CASSRPGQGHRGEQYF. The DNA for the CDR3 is TGTGCCAGCAGCAGACCCGGACAAGGACACCGGGGGGAGCAGTACTTC. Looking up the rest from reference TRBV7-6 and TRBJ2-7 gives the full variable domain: GAGVSQSPRYKVTKRGQDVALRCDPISGHVSLYWYRQALGQGPEFLTYFNYEAQQDKSGLPNDRFSAERPEGSISTLTIQRTEQRDSAMYRCASSRPGQGHRGEQYFGPGTRLTVT.

In DNA, the CDR3 is TGTGCCAGCAGTGAACAGGGTAATTCACCCCTCCACTTT. It codes for CASSEQGNSPLHF. V gene TRBV6-1 combines with J gene TRBJ1-6, with TRBD1 as a possible D gene (5 bases). V was pared by 2 bases and J by 6 bases, with 5 bases between. The CDR3 has 13 residues. Germline loops: CDR1 MNHNS, CDR2 SASEGT.

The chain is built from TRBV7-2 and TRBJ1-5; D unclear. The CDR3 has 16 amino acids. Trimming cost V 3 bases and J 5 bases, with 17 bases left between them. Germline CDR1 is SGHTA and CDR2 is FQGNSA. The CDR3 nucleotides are TGTGCCAGCAGCTTGGGTGGGGTTCGGGAGGATCAGCCCCAGCATTTT. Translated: CASSLGGVREDQPQHF.

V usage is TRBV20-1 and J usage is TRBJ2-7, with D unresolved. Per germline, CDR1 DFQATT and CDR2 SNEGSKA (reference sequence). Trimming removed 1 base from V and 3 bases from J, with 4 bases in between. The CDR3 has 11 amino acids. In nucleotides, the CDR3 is TGCAGTGCTAGAGTAGACTACGAGCAGTACTTC. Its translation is CSARVDYEQYF.

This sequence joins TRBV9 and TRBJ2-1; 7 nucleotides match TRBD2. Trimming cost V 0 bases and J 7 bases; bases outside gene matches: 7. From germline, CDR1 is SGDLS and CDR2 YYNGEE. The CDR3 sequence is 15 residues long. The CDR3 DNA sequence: TGTGCCAGCAGCGTAGTCAGCGGGACTTGGAATGAGCAGTTCTTC. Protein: CASSVVSGTWNEQFF.

In DNA form, the CDR3 reads TGTGCCAGCAGACTCTACGGGGGGAGCTCCTACAATGAGCAGTTCTTC. Amino acid sequence: CASRLYGGSSYNEQFF. V and J are TRBV2 and TRBJ2-1; 7 bases are shared with TRBD2. The CDR3 spans 16 residues. CDR1 and CDR2 from the germline V gene are SNHLY and FYNNEI. Unmatched junction bases numbered 8, after V lost 6 bases and J lost 0 bases.

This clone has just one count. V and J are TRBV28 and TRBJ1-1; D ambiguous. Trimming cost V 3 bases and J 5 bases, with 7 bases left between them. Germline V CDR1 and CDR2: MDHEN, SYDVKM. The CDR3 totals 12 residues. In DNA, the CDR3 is TGTGCCAGCAGTTTCCCGGGGACTGAAGCTTTCTTT. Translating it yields CASSFPGTEAFF.

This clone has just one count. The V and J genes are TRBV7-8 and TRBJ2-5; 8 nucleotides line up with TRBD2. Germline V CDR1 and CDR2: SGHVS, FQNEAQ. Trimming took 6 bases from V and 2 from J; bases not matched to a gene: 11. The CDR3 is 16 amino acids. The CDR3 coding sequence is TGTGCCAGCAGACTCAGCACAGCGGGAGTGCAAGAGACCCAGTACTTC. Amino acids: CASRLSTAGVQETQYF. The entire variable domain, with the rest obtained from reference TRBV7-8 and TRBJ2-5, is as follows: GAGVSQSPRYKVAKRGQDVALRCDPISGHVSLFWYQQALGQGPEFLTYFQNEAQLDKSGLPSDRFFAERPEGSVSTLKIQRTQQEDSAVYLCASRLSTAGVQETQYFGPGTRLLVL.

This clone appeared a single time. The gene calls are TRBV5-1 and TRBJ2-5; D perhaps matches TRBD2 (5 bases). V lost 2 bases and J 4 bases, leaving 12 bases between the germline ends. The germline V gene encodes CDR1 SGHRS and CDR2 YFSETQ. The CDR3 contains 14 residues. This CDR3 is CASSLVGEGETQYF. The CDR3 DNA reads TGCGCCAGCAGCTTAGTGGGAGAAGGAGAGACCCAGTACTTC.

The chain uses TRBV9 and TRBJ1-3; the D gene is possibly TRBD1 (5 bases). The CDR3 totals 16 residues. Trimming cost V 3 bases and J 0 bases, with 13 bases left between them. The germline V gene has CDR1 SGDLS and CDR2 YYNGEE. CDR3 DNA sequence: TGTGCCAGCAGCGCCCAAAGACAGCCCTCTGGAAACACCATATATTTT. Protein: CASSAQRQPSGNTIYF.

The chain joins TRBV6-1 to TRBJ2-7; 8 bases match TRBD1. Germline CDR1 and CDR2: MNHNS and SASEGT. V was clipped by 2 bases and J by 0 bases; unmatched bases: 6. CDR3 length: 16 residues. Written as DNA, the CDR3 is TGTGCCAGCAGTGAACCCGGACAGGGAAGCTCCTACGAGCAGTACTTC. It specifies CASSEPGQGSSYEQYF.

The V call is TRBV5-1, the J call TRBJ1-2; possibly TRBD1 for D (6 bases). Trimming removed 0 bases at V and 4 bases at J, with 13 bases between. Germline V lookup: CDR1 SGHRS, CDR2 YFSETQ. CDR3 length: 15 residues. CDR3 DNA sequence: TGCGCCAGCAGCTTGGAAACAGGGAGAGGCTATGGCTACACCTTC. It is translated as CASSLETGRGYGYTF.

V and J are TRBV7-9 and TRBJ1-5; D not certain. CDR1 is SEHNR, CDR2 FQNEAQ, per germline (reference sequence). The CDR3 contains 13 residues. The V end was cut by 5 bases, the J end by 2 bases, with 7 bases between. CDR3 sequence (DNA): TGTGCCAGCAGCGGAGACGGCAATCAGCCCCAGCATTTT. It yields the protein CASSGDGNQPQHF. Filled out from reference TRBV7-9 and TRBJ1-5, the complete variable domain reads DTGVSQNPRHKITKRGQNVTFRCDPISEHNRLYWYRQTLGQGPEFLTYFQNEAQLEKSRLLSDRFSAERPKGSFSTLEIQRTEQGDSAMYLCASSGDGNQPQHFGDGTRLSIL.

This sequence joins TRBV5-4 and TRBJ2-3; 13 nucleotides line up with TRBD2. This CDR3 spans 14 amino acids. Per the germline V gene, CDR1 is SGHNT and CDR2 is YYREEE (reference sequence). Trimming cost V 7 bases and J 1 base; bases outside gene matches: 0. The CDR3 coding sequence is TGTGCCAGCGGACTAGCGGGAGGCACAGATACGCAGTATTTT. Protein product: CASGLAGGTDTQYF.

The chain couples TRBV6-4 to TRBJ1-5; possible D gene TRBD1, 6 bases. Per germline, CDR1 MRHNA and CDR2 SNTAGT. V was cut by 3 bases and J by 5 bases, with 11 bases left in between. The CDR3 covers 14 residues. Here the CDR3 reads CASSEQGGDQPQHF. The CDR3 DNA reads TGTGCCAGCAGTGAACAGGGTGGGGATCAGCCCCAGCATTTT.

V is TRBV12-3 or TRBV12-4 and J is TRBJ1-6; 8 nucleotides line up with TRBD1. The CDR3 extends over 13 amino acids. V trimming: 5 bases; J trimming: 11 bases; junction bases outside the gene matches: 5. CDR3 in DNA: TGTGCCAGCAGTATCAGGGGGCGCACACCCCTCCACTTT. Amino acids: CASSIRGRTPLHF.

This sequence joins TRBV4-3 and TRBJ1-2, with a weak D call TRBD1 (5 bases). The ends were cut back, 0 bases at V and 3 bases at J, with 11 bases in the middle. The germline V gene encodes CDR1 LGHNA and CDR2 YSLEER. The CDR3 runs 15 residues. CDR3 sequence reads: CASSQDSAGYYGYTF. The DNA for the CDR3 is TGCGCCAGCAGCCAAGATAGTGCAGGGTACTATGGCTACACCTTC.

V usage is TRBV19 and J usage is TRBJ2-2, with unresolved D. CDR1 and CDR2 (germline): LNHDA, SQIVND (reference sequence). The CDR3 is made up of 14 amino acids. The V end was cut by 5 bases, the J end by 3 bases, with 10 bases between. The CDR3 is CASSALGDTGELFF. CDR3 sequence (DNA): TGTGCCAGTAGTGCCCTTGGAGACACCGGGGAGCTGTTTTTT.

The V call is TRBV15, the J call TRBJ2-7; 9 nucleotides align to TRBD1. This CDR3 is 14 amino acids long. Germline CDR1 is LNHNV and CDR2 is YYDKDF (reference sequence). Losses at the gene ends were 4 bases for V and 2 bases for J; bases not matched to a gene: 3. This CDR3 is CATSTDRGAYEQYF. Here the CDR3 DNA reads TGTGCCACCAGCACCGACAGGGGGGCCTACGAGCAGTACTTC.